This T cell receptor beta chain was documented in a study of tumor-infiltrating lymphocytes in primary liver carcinoma. On this clonotype: Germline is not matched at one junction end, which may reflect a read error.

Starting material of about 0.45 ug total RNA yielded TCR beta cDNA via a constant-region primer. Libraries for TCR beta were built through three nested multiplex PCR rounds, which together made up a slightly modified ARM-PCR procedure. The first two PCR rounds, nine to ten cycles each, used TRBV1-TRBV30 forward primers and a C-beta reverse primer. One entry per CDR3 protein results from TCRdb running MiXCR on the multiplex PCR reads. The repertoire holds some 94,000 distinct CDR3 sequences, with roughly 69% as singletons. The source material, about 18-33 mg of unsorted bulk tissue, was used to co-extract RNA and DNA. Tumor samples each held over 80% viable tumor cells. Germline assignment: CDR1 ENHRY and CDR2 SYGVKD. The CDR3 extends over 17 amino acids.

The sequencing input was liver tumor tissue from sampling region 5. The subset denotes: tumor region T5, tumor centre. The chain has TRBV10-3 and TRBJ2-5; the match to TRBD2 covers 10 bases. The TCR comes from a woman in her sixties or seventies with primary liver carcinoma and hepatitis B virus infection. The DNA for the CDR3 is TGTGCCATCAGTGAGTTCCGGTTAGCGGGAGGCCAAGAGATCCAGTACTTC. This codes for CAISEFRLAGGQEIQYF.